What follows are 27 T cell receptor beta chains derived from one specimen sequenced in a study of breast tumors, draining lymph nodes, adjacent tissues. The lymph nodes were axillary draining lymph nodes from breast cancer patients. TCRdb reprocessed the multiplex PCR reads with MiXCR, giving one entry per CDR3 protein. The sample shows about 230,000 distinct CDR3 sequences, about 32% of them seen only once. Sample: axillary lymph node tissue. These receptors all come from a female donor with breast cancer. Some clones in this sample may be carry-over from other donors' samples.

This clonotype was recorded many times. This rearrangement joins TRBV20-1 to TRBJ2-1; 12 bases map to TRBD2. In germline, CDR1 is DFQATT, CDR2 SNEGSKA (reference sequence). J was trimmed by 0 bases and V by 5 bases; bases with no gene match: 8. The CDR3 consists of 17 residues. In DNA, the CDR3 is TGCAGTGCTTCGACTAGCGGGAGTAAGAGCTCCTACAATGAGCAGTTCTTC. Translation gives CSASTSGSKSSYNEQFF.

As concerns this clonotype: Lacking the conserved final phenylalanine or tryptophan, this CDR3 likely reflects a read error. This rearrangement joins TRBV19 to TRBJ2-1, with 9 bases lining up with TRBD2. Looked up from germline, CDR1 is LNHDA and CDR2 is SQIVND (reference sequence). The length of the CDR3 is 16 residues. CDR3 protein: CAGSRFTGTSPNEQFL. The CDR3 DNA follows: TGTGCCGGTAGTAGGTTCACCGGGACTAGCCCGAATGAGCAGTTCCTC.

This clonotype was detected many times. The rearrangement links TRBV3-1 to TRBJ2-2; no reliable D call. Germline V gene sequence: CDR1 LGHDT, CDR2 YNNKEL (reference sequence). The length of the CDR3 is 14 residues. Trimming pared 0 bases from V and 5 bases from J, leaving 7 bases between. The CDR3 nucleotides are TGTGCCAGCAGCCAAGACGTCCGAACCGGGGAGCTGTTTTTT. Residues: CASSQDVRTGELFF.

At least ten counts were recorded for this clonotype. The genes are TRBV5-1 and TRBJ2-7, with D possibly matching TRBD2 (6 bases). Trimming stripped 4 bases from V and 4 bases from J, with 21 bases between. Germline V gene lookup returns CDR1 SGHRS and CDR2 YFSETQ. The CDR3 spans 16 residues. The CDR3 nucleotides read TGCGCCAGCAGCAGAGAGACTAGAAGTAGCATTTACGAGCAGTACTTC. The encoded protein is CASSRETRSSIYEQYF.

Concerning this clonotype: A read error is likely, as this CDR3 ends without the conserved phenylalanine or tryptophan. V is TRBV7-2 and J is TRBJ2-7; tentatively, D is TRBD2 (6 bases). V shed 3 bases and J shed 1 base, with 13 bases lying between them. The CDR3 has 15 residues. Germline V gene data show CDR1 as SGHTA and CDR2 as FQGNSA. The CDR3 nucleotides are TGTGCCAGCAGCTTCGACGGGAGTAGGTCCTACGAGCAGTACTAC. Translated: CASSFDGSRSYEQYY.

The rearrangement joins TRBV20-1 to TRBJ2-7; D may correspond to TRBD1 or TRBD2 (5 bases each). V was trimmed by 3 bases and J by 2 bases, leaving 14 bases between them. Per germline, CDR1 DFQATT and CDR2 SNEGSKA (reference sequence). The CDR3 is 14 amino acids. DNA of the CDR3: TGCAGTGCTAGGGGTTTGAGGGGACCCTACGAGCAGTACTTC. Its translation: CSARGLRGPYEQYF.

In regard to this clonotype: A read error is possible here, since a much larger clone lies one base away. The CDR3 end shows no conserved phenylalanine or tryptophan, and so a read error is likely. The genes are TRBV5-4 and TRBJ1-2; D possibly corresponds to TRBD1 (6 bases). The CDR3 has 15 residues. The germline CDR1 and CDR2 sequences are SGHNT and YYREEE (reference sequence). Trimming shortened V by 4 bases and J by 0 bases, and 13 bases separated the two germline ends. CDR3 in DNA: TGTGCCAGCAGCGTGACGGACAGAACTAACTATGGCTACACCCTC. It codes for CASSVTDRTNYGYTL.

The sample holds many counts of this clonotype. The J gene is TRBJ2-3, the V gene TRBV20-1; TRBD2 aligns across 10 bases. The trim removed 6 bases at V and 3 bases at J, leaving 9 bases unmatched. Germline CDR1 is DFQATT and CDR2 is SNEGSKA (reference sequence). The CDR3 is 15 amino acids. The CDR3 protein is CSAEGLAGVTDTQYF. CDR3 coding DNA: TGCAGTGCCGAGGGGCTAGCGGGAGTTACAGATACGCAGTATTTT.

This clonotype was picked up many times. The CDR3 DNA follows: TGCGCCAGCAGCTGGTCAGGGGGGTTGAGGGAGACCCAGTACTTC. As protein: CASSWSGGLRETQYF. This chain links TRBV5-1 with TRBJ2-5; D might be TRBD1 (7 bases). This CDR3 is built from 15 residues. CDR1 and CDR2 from the germline V gene are SGHRS and YFSETQ. V lost 3 bases to trimming and J lost 5 bases, with 17 bases between them. Drawing the rest from reference TRBV5-1 and TRBJ2-5, the complete variable domain is KAGVTQTPRYLIKTRGQQVTLSCSPISGHRSVSWYQQTPGQGLQFLFEYFSETQRNKGNFPGRFSGRQFSNSRSEMNVSTLELGDSALYLCASSWSGGLRETQYFGPGTRLLVL.

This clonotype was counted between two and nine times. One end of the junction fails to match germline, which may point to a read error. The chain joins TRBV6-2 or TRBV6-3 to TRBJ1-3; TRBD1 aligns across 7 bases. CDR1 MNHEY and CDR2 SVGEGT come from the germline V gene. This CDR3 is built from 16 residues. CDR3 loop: CASSHSGDSSGNTIYF. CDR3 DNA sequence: TGTGCCAGCAGTCACTCGGGGGACAGCTCTGGAAACACCATATATTTT.

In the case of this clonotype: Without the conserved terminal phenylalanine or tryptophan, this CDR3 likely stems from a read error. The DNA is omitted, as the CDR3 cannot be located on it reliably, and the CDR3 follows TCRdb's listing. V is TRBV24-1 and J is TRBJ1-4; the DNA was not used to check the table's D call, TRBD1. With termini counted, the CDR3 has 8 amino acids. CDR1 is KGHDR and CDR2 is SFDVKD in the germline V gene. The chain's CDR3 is CATSEGTG.

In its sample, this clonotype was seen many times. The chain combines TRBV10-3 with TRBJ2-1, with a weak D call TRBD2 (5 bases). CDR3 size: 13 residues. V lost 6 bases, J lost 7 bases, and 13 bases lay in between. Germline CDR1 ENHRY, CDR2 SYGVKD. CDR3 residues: CAISVRGLNEQFF. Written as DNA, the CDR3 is TGTGCCATCAGCGTTCGGGGTTTAAATGAGCAGTTCTTC.

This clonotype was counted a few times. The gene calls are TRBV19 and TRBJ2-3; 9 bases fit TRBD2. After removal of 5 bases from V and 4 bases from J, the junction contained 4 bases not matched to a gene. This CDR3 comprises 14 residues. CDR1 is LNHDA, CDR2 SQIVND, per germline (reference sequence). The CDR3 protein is CASSSRLAADTQYF. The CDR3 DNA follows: TGTGCCAGTAGTTCGCGACTAGCGGCAGATACGCAGTATTTT.

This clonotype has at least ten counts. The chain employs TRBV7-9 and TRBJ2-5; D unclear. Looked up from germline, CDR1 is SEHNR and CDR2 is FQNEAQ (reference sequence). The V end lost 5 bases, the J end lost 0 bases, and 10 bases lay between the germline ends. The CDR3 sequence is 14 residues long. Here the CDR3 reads CASSNLGHQETQYF. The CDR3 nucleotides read TGTGCCAGCAGCAACCTAGGACACCAAGAGACCCAGTACTTC. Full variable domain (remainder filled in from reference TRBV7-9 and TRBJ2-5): DTGVSQNPRHKITKRGQNVTFRCDPISEHNRLYWYRQTLGQGPEFLTYFQNEAQLEKSRLLSDRFSAERPKGSFSTLEIQRTEQGDSAMYLCASSNLGHQETQYFGPGTRLLVL.

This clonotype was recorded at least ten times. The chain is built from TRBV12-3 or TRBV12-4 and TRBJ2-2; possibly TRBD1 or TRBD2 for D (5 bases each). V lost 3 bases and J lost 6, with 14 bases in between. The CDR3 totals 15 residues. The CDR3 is CASSFGTPAAGELFF. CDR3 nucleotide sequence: TGTGCCAGCAGTTTCGGGACCCCCGCGGCCGGGGAGCTGTTTTTT.

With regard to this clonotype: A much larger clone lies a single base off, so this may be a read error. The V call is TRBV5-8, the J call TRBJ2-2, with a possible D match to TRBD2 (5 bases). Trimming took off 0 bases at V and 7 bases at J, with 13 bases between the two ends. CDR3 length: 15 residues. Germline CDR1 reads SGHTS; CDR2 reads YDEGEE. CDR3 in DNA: TGTGCCAGCAGCTTGGGGCCCTCTGCGGGCGGGGAGCTGTTTTTT. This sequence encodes CASSLGPSAGGELFF.

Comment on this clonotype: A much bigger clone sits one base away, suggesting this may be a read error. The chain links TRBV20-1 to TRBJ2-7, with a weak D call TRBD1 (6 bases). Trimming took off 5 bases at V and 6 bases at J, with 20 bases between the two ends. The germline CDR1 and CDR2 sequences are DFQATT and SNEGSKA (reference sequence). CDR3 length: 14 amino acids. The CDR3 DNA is TGCAGTGCTGTACCGGGACATGCCACCTCCGAGCAGTACTTC. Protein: CSAVPGHATSEQYF.

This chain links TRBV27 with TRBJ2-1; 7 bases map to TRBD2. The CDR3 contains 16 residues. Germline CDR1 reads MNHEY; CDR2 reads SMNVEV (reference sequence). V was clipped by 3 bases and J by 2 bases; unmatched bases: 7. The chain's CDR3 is CASSFGWGGTYNEQFF. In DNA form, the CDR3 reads TGTGCCAGCAGTTTTGGTTGGGGGGGAACCTACAATGAGCAGTTCTTC.

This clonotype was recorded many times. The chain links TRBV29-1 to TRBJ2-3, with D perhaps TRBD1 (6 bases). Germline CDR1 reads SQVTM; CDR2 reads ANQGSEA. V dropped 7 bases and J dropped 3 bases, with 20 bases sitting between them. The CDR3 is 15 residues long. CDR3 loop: CSANVGQGVTDTQYF. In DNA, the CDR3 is TGCAGCGCTAACGTGGGACAAGGTGTGACAGATACGCAGTATTTT.

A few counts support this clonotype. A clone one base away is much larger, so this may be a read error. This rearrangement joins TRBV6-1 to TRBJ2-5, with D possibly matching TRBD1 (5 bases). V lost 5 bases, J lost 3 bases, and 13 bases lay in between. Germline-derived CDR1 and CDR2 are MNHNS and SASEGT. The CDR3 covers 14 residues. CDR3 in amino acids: CASSQIAGKETQYF. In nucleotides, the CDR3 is TGTGCCAGCAGTCAAATTGCAGGGAAAGAGACCCAGTACTTC.

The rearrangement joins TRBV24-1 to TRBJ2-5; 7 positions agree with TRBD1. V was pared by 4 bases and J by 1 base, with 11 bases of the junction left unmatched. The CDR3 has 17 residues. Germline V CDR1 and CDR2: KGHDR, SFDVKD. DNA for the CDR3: TGTGCCACCAGTGAACGGCTCGGGACAGACTCCCAAGAGACCCAGTACTTC. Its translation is CATSERLGTDSQETQYF.

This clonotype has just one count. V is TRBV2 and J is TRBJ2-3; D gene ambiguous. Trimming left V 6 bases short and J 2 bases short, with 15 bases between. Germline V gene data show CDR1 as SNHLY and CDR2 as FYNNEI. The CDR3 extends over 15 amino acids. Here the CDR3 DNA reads TGTGCCAGCAGCCTTTCTTCGGTATCCACAGATACGCAGTATTTT. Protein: CASSLSSVSTDTQYF.

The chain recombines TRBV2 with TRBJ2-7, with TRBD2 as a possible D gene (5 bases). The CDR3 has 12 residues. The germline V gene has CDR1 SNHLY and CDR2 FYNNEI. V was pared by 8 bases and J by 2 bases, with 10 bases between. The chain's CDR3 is CASGRDPYEQYF. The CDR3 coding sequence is TGTGCCAGCGGACGGGATCCCTACGAGCAGTACTTC.

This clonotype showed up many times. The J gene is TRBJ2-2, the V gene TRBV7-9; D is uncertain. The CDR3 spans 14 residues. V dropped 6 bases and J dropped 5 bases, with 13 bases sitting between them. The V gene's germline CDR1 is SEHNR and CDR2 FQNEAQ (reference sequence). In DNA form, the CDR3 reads TGTGCCAGCAGAGGCGGTGTGGGGACCGGGGAGCTGTTTTTT. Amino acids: CASRGGVGTGELFF.

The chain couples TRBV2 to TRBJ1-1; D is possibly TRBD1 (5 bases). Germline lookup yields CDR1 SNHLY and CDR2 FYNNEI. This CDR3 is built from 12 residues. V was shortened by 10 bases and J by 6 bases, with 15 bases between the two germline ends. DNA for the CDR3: TGTGCCACCCACCTAGGGGTTTCTGAAGCTTTCTTT. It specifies CATHLGVSEAFF.

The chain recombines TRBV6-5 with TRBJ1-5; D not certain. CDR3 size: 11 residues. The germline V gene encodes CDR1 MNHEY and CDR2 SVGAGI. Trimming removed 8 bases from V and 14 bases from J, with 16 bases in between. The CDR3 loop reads CASGRFAYEHF. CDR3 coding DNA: TGTGCCAGCGGTCGATTTGCCTACGAGCATTTT.

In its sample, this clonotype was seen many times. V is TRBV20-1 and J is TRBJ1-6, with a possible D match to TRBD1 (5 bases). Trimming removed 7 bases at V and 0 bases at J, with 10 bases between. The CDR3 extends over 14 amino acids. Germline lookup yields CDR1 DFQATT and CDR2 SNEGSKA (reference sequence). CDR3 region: CSVGQSSYNSPLHF. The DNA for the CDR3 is TGCAGTGTGGGGCAGAGCTCCTATAATTCACCCCTCCACTTT.